This is a list of T cell receptor beta chains from one sample in a study of blood T cell repertoires in COVID-19. TCRdb's table, derived via immunoSEQ multiplex PCR, lists solely in-frame clones and lacks some. The sample includes roughly 48,000 clones, more than 70% seen only once; the top ten take 28%. Input material: peripheral blood. All receptors come from a woman of 80 years or more with acute or convalescent COVID-19. Each CDR3 is given with its conserved first and last residue. D genes are given only for firm matches. Clone size is stated in some rows and not others, as once, few, many or a class when expanded.

clone_size: few; v_call: TRBV20-1; j_call: TRBJ1-5; d_call: NA; cdr3_aa: CSASLRNQPQHF; cdr3_nt: TGCAGTGCTAGTTTGCGGAATCAGCCCCAGCATTTT
clone_size: once; v_call: TRBV7-9; j_call: TRBJ2-3; d_call: NA; cdr3_aa: CASSPGHSTDTQYF; cdr3_nt: TGTGCCAGCAGCCCTGGACACTCCACAGATACGCAGTATTTT
clone_size: NA; v_call: TRBV6-1; j_call: TRBJ1-5; d_call: NA; cdr3_aa: CASSERGWGSSNQPQHF; cdr3_nt: TGTGCCAGCAGTGAAAGGGGGTGGGGGAGTAGCAATCAGCCCCAGCATTTT
clone_size: NA; v_call: TRBV4-2; j_call: TRBJ2-2; d_call: TRBD2; cdr3_aa: CASSQDPTELAGANTGELFF; cdr3_nt: TGTGCCAGCAGCCAAGACCCGACGGAACTAGCGGGCGCGAACACCGGGGAGCTGTTTTTT
clone_size: NA; v_call: TRBV2; j_call: TRBJ1-1; d_call: NA; cdr3_aa: CASKESNTEAFF; cdr3_nt: TGTGCCAGCAAGGAGTCAAACACTGAAGCTTTCTTT
clone_size: NA; v_call: TRBV5-1; j_call: TRBJ2-3; d_call: TRBD1; cdr3_aa: CASSVTGDHTDTQYF; cdr3_nt: TGCGCCAGCAGCGTGACAGGGGACCACACAGATACGCAGTATTTT
clone_size: NA; v_call: TRBV11-2; j_call: TRBJ2-7; d_call: NA; cdr3_aa: CASSLDPASLGEQYF; cdr3_nt: TGTGCCAGCAGCTTAGATCCGGCTAGCCTTGGGGAGCAGTACTTC
clone_size: NA; v_call: TRBV7-9; j_call: TRBJ2-2; d_call: NA; cdr3_aa: CASSYQTGELFF; cdr3_nt: TGTGCCAGCAGCTATCAGACAGGGGAGCTGTTTTTT
clone_size: NA; v_call: TRBV19; j_call: TRBJ2-2; d_call: NA; cdr3_aa: CASRYNKNTGELFF; cdr3_nt: TGTGCCAGTAGATACAACAAGAACACCGGGGAGCTGTTTTTT
clone_size: NA; v_call: TRBV5-1; j_call: TRBJ2-5; d_call: TRBD1; cdr3_aa: CASSFGQGPQETQYF; cdr3_nt: TGCGCCAGCAGCTTTGGACAGGGACCCCAAGAGACCCAGTACTTC
clone_size: once; v_call: TRBV3-1/TRBV3-2; j_call: TRBJ1-1; d_call: TRBD1; cdr3_aa: CASSQMGQGNTEAFF; cdr3_nt: TGTGCCAGCAGCCAAATGGGACAGGGGAACACTGAAGCTTTCTTT
clone_size: many; v_call: TRBV2; j_call: TRBJ1-1; d_call: NA; cdr3_aa: CATGGGDGILNTEAFF; cdr3_nt: TGTGCCACCGGGGGGGGGGACGGAATATTGAACACTGAAGCTTTCTTT
clone_size: NA; v_call: TRBV10-3; j_call: TRBJ1-6; d_call: NA; cdr3_aa: CAISVDGQGYNSPLHF; cdr3_nt: TGTGCCATCAGTGTGGACGGGCAGGGCTACAATTCACCCCTCCACTTT
clone_size: NA; v_call: TRBV9; j_call: TRBJ2-2; d_call: TRBD2; cdr3_aa: CASSATSGGNTGELFF; cdr3_nt: TGTGCCAGCAGCGCTACTAGCGGGGGAAACACCGGGGAGCTGTTTTTT